The 25 T cell receptor beta chains below come from one sample, sequenced in a study of CXCR3-negative and CXCR3-positive naive CD8 T cells (dated by TCRdb to about 2019). Instrument on record: NextSeq 550. The Human TCR Profiling Kit (MiLaboratory) was used to make UMI-labeled 5' RACE TRB cDNA libraries. The reads underwent TCRdb reprocessing, giving one record for each CDR3 protein sequence and no DNA. The data table for this sample lists tens of thousands of distinct CDR3 sequences. The ten largest clonotypes hold roughly 1.6% of the sample. The sequenced sample consisted of naive CXCR3- CD8+ T cells from blood. What this sample's cell subset or site label stands for: CD45RO-CCR7+CD27+CD95- naive CD8+ T cells lacking CXCR3 (TNR3-). These receptors all stem from a human donor in good health. Some clones in this sample may be carry-over from other donors' samples.

The chain employs TRBV28 and TRBJ2-3. This CDR3 has 13 amino acids. Germline V gives CDR1 MDHEN, CDR2 SYDVKM. CDR3 amino acids: CASSLGSTDTQYF.

The J gene is TRBJ2-7, the V gene TRBV4-2; TCRdb lists TRBD2, though no DNA is available to test this call. The germline V gene encodes CDR1 LGHNA and CDR2 YNFKEQ. This CDR3 comprises 13 residues. CDR3 loop: CASSELAGYEQYF.

The V gene is TRBV7-9, the J gene TRBJ1-2. Germline lookup yields CDR1 SEHNR and CDR2 FQNEAQ (reference sequence). This CDR3 comprises 15 residues. The CDR3 spells CASSSGLAPRYGYTF. The whole variable domain, filled in from reference TRBV7-9 and TRBJ1-2, reads DTGVSQNPRHKITKRGQNVTFRCDPISEHNRLYWYRQTLGQGPEFLTYFQNEAQLEKSRLLSDRFSAERPKGSFSTLEIQRTEQGDSAMYLCASSSGLAPRYGYTFGSGTRLTVV.

The chain combines TRBV3-1 with TRBJ2-1. The CDR3 consists of 14 residues. Per the germline V gene, CDR1 is LGHDT and CDR2 is YNNKEL (reference sequence). The CDR3 here is CASSPDASYNEQFF.

The rearrangement links TRBV4-2 to TRBJ2-1; TCRdb names TRBD2, which stays unverified in the absence of DNA. This CDR3 is built from 15 residues. CDR1 and CDR2 from the germline V gene are LGHNA and YNFKEQ. The CDR3 spells CASSHELAEVSEQFF.

The V gene is TRBV28, the J gene TRBJ1-3; TCRdb's assignment of TRBD1 cannot be checked, as there is no DNA. This CDR3 has 15 residues. CDR1 and CDR2 from the germline V gene are MDHEN and SYDVKM. The CDR3 is CASSLLGGLGNTIYF.

Frequency places this clonotype as medium-sized. The chain employs TRBV19 and TRBJ1-2; there is no DNA to check the TCRdb D call of TRBD1. CDR1 and CDR2 from the germline V gene are LNHDA and SQIVND (reference sequence). This CDR3 contains 16 residues. The CDR3 here is CASIMPSRVAFYGYTF.

The chain employs TRBV2 and TRBJ2-5. CDR3 length: 12 residues. In germline, CDR1 is SNHLY, CDR2 FYNNEI. CDR3 protein: CASRGIQETQYF. Full variable domain (remainder filled in from reference TRBV2 and TRBJ2-5): EPEVTQTPSHQVTQMGQEVILRCVPISNHLYFYWYRQILGQKVEFLVSFYNNEISEKSEIFDDQFSVERPDGSNFTLKIRSTKLEDSAMYFCASRGIQETQYFGPGTRLLVL.

This chain links TRBV29-1 with TRBJ2-7; the TRBD2 assignment by TCRdb is unverifiable without DNA. This CDR3 is 13 amino acids long. The germline gives CDR1 SQVTM, CDR2 ANQGSEA. CDR3: CSVDLAGDYEQYF.

This rearrangement joins TRBV28 to TRBJ1-1; TCRdb reports TRBD1, a call that lacks DNA to check it against. Per the germline V gene, CDR1 is MDHEN and CDR2 is SYDVKM. The CDR3 contains 14 residues. The chain's CDR3 is CASSPRRGRAEAFF.

The chain combines TRBV7-3 with TRBJ1-1; TCRdb's D call, TRBD1, is unchecked because there is no DNA. Per the germline V gene, CDR1 is SGHTA and CDR2 is FQGTGA. This CDR3 region has 13 residues. CDR3: CASSPGANTEAFF.

The chain carries TRBV20-1 and TRBJ2-1; TCRdb lists TRBD2, though no DNA is available to test this call. The CDR3 is made up of 16 amino acids. In germline, CDR1 is DFQATT, CDR2 SNEGSKA (reference sequence). The CDR3 sequence: CSARDPGREVYNEQFF.

The V and J genes are TRBV7-9 and TRBJ2-3; TCRdb calls TRBD1, which cannot be checked without DNA. The CDR3 spans 15 residues. Germline V gene data show CDR1 as SEHNR and CDR2 as FQNEAQ (reference sequence). This chain's CDR3 is CASSSRDRDTDTQYF.

This chain joins TRBV7-2 and TRBJ1-6; TCRdb indicates TRBD1, and absent DNA this call remains unverified. The CDR3 length is 17 residues. Germline V gene sequence: CDR1 SGHTA, CDR2 FQGNSA. This CDR3 is CASSLKGDRERNSPLHF.

The chain is built from TRBV29-1 and TRBJ2-1; TCRdb's assignment of TRBD1 cannot be checked, as there is no DNA. Germline-derived CDR1 and CDR2 are SQVTM and ANQGSEA. This CDR3 contains 14 residues. The CDR3 here is CSVEERGERDEQFF.

This rearrangement joins TRBV29-1 to TRBJ2-7; TCRdb outputs TRBD1, but without DNA this stays unchecked. CDR1 is SQVTM and CDR2 is ANQGSEA in the germline V gene. This CDR3 region has 14 residues. CDR3 residues: CSVEDRGRSYEQYF.

The J gene is TRBJ2-1, the V gene TRBV15. The length of the CDR3 is 17 residues. Germline V gene data show CDR1 as LNHNV and CDR2 as YYDKDF (reference sequence). CDR3 amino acids: CATSRGSLASSYNKQFF.

The chain links TRBV11-2 to TRBJ2-5; the TCRdb call, TRBD1, lacks DNA for checking. CDR1 is SGHAT, CDR2 FQNNGV, per germline. The CDR3 covers 14 residues. The CDR3 region is CASSTLQGWETQYF.

The CDR3 loop reads CASSNVLRGELFF. The chain recombines TRBV6-6 with TRBJ2-2. The CDR3 length is 13 residues. Germline V gene lookup returns CDR1 MNHNY and CDR2 SVGAGI (reference sequence).

The chain is built from TRBV2 and TRBJ2-3; the TCRdb D gene call, TRBD2, has no DNA to confirm it. CDR1 is SNHLY, CDR2 FYNNEI, per germline. The CDR3 totals 16 residues. This CDR3 is CASSEPWGRAVDTQYF.

CDR3 in amino acids: CASSQMTDREETQYF. The rearrangement links TRBV3-1 to TRBJ2-5; TCRdb indicates TRBD1, and absent DNA this call remains unverified. The germline CDR1 and CDR2 sequences are LGHDT and YNNKEL (reference sequence). This CDR3 has 15 amino acids.

This sequence joins TRBV12-3 or TRBV12-4 and TRBJ2-1; the TCRdb D gene call, TRBD2, has no DNA to confirm it. The CDR3 is made up of 15 amino acids. Here the CDR3 reads CASIPSGDYHNEQFF.

This chain connects TRBV5-4 to TRBJ2-1; absent DNA, TCRdb's TRBD2 call cannot be checked. The CDR3 consists of 13 residues. CDR1 is SGHNT and CDR2 is YYREEE in the germline V gene (reference sequence). The CDR3 sequence: CASSPEGYNEQFF.

The chain combines TRBV4-1 with TRBJ2-3; TCRdb's D call, TRBD2, is unchecked because there is no DNA. This CDR3 comprises 17 residues. Looked up from germline, CDR1 is MGHRA and CDR2 is YSYEKL. The CDR3 loop reads CASSRLPRGGSTDTQYF.

V and J are TRBV7-6 and TRBJ2-2; with no DNA, the TCRdb D assignment of TRBD2 cannot be verified. The CDR3 runs to 15 residues. Germline V gene sequence: CDR1 SGHVS, CDR2 FNYEAQ. CDR3 residues: CASSTLGLSTGELFF.